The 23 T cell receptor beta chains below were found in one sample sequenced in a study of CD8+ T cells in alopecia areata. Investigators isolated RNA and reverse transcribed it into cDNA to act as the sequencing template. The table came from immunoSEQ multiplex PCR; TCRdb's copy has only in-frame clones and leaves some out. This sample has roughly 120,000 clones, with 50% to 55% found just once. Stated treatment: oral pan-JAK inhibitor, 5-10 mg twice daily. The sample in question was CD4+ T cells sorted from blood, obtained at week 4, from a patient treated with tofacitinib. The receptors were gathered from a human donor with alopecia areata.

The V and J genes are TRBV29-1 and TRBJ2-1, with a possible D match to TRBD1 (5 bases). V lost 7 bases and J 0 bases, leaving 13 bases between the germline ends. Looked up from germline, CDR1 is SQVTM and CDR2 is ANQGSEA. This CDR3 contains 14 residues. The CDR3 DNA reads TGCAGCGCTAGACAGATAAGCTCCTACAATGAGCAGTTCTTC. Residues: CSARQISSYNEQFF.

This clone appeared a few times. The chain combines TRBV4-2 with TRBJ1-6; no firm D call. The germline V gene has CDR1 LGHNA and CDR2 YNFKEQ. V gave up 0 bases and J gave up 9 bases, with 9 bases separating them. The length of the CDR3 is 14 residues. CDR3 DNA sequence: TGTGCCAGCAGCCAAGATGCGGGAGGTTCACCCCTCCACTTT. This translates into CASSQDAGGSPLHF.

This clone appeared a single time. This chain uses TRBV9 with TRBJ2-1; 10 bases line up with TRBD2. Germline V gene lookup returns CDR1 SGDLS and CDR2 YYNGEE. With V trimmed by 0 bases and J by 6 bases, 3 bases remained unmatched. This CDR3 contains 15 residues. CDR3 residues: CASSVGLAGSNEQFF. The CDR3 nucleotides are TGTGCCAGCAGCGTAGGACTAGCGGGTAGCAATGAGCAGTTCTTC.

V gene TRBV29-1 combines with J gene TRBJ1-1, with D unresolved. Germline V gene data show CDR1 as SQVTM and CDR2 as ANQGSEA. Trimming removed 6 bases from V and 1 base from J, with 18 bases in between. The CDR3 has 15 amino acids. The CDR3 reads CSVYRATAKNTEAFF. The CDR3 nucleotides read TGCAGCGTATACCGCGCTACAGCCAAGAACACTGAAGCTTTCTTT.

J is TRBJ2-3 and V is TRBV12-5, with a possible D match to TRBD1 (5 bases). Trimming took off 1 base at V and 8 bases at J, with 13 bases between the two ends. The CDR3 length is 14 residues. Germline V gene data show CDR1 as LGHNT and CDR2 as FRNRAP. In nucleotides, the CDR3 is TGTGCTAGTGGTTTGGACCTGGGTAGGGGTACGCAGTATTTT. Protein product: CASGLDLGRGTQYF.

DNA of the CDR3: TGTGCCTGGAGCGGCTTAGGACTAGCGGGAAGCACAGATACGCAGTATTTT. Its translation: CAWSGLGLAGSTDTQYF. The V and J genes are TRBV30 and TRBJ2-3, with 12 bases lining up with TRBD2. Germline CDR1 and CDR2: GTSNPN and SVGIG (reference sequence). The CDR3 covers 17 residues. V shed 3 bases and J 0 bases; nucleotides not matched to a gene: 7.

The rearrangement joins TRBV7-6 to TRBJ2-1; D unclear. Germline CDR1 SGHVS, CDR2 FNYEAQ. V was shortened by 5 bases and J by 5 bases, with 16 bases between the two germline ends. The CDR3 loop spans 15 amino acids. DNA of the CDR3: TGTGCCAGCAGCCCGGAACAGTCCACAAACAATGAGCAGTTCTTC. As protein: CASSPEQSTNNEQFF.

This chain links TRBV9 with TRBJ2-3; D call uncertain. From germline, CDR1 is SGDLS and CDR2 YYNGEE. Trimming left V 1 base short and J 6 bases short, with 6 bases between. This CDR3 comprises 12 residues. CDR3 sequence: CASSVNPDTQYF. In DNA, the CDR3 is TGTGCCAGCAGCGTAAACCCCGATACGCAGTATTTT.

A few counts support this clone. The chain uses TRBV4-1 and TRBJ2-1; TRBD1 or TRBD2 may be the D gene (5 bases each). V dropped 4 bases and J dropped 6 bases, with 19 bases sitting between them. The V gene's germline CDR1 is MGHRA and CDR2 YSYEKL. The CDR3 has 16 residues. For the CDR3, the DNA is TGCGCCAGCAGCCGGGCGCCCGGGGCGAGAAGCAATGAGCAGTTCTTC. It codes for CASSRAPGARSNEQFF.

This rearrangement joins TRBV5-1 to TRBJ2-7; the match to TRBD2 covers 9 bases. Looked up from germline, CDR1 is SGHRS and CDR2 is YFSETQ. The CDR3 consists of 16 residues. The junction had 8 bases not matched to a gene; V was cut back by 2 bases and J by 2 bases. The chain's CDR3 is CASSFQTSGLAYEQYF. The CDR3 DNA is TGCGCCAGCAGCTTTCAAACTAGCGGGTTAGCCTACGAGCAGTACTTC.

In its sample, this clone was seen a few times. The CDR3: CASSIGGFNIQYF. CDR3 coding DNA: TGCGCCAGCAGCATAGGAGGGTTTAACATTCAGTACTTC. The rearrangement joins TRBV5-1 to TRBJ2-4; possibly TRBD2 for D (6 bases). V was shortened by 4 bases and J by 7 bases, with 12 bases between the two germline ends. The CDR3 is made up of 13 amino acids. Germline loops: CDR1 SGHRS, CDR2 YFSETQ.

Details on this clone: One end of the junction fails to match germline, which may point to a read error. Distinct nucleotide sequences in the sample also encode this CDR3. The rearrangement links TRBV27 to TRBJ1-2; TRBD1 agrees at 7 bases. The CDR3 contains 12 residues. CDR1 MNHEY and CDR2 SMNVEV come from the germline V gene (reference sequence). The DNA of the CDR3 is TGTGCCAGCAGCCTAACAGGGGATGGTTACACCTTC. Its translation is CASSLTGDGYTF.

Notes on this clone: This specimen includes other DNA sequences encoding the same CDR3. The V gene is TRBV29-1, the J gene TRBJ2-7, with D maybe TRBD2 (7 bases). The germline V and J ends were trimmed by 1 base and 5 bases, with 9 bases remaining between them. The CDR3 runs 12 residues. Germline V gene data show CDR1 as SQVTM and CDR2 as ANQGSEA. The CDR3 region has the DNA TGCAGCGTTGAAGGGGGGGGCGACGAGCAGTACTTC. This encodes CSVEGGGDEQYF.

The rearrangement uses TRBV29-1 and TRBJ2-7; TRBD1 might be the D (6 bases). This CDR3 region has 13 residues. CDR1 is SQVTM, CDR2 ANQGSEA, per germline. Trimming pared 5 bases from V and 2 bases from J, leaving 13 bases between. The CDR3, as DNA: TGCAGCGTTAAGGTCCGGGACACCTACGAGCAGTACTTC. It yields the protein CSVKVRDTYEQYF.

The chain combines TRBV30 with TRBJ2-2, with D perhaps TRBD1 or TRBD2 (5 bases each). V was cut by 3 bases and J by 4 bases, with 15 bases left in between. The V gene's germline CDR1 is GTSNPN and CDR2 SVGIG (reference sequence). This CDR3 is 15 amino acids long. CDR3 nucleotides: TGTGCCTGGAGCGGGACCAACGCCTTCACCGGGGAGCTGTTTTTT. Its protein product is CAWSGTNAFTGELFF.

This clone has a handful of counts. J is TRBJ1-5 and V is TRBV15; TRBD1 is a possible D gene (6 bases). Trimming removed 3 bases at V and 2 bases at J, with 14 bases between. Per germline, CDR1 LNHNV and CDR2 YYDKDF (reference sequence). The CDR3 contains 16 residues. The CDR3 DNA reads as TGTGCCACCAGCAGCTTAGCCAGGGGCGGCAATCAGCCCCAGCATTTT. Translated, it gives CATSSLARGGNQPQHF.

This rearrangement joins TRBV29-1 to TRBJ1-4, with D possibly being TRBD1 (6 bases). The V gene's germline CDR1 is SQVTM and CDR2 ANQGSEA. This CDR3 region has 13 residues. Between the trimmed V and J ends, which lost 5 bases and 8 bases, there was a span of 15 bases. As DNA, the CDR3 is TGCAGCGTTTCGGACAGAGCCCTCGAAAAACTGTTTTTT. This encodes CSVSDRALEKLFF. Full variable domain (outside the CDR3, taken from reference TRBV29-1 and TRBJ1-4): SAVISQKPSRDICQRGTSLTIQCQVDSQVTMMFWYRQQPGQSLTLIATANQGSEATYESGFVIDKFPISRPNLTFSTLTVSNMSPEDSSIYLCSVSDRALEKLFFGSGTQLSVL.

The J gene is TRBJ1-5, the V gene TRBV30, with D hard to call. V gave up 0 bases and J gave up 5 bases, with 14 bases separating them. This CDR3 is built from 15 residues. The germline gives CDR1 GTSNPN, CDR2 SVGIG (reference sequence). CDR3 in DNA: TGTGCCTGGAGTGTCGACTCTACGCCGTATCAGCCCCAGCATTTT. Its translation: CAWSVDSTPYQPQHF.

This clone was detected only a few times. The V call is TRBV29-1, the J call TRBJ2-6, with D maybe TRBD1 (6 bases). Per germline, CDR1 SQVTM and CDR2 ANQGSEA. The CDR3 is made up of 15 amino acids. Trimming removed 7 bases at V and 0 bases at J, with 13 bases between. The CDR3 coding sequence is TGCAGCGACGCGACAGGCCGCTCTGGGGCCAACGTCCTGACTTTC. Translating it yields CSDATGRSGANVLTF.

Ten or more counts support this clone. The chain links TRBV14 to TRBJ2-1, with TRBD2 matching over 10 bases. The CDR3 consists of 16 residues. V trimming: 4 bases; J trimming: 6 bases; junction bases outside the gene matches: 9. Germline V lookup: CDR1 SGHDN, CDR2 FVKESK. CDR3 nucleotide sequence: TGTGCCAGCAGCCCCCCTAGCGGGAGATGGGGCAATGAGCAGTTCTTC. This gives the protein CASSPPSGRWGNEQFF.

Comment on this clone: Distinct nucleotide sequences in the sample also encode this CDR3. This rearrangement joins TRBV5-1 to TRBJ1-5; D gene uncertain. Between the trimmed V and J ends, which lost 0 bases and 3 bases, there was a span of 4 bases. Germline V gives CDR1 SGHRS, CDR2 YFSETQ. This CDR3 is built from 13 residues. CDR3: CASSLAPNQPQHF. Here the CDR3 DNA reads TGCGCCAGCAGCTTGGCTCCCAATCAGCCCCAGCATTTT.

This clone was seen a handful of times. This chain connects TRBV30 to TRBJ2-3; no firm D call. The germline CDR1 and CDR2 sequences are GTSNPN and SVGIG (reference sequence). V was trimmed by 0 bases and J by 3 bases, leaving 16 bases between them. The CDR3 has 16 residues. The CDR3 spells CAWSVFGPERTDTQYF. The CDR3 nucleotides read TGTGCCTGGAGTGTATTTGGCCCTGAAAGGACAGATACGCAGTATTTT.

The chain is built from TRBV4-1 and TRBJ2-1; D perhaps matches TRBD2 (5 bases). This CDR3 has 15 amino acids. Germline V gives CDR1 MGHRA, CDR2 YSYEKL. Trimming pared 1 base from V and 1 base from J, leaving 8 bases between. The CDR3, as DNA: TGCGCCAGCAGCCAAGGGAGCGGTTCCTACAATGAGCAGTTCTTC. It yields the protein CASSQGSGSYNEQFF.